This TCR beta chain was sequenced in a study of blood T cell repertoires in COVID-19. This table comes from immunoSEQ multiplex PCR, and its TCRdb copy is limited to in-frame clones, with some not included. The table lists 65,000 to 85,000 clones, more than 80% of them singletons, with about 7% in the top ten. The CDR3 runs to 16 residues. The junction had 13 bases not matched to a gene; V was cut back by 6 bases and J by 4 bases. Germline V gene sequence: CDR1 LNHDA, CDR2 SQIVND (reference sequence). Input material: peripheral blood. The chain employs TRBV19 and TRBJ1-1, with 8 nucleotides matching TRBD1. The TCR originated in a human donor in a cohort sampled during active COVID-19. The CDR3 region is CASRPPGTGGITEAFF. CDR3 DNA: TGTGCCAGTAGGCCCCCTGGGACAGGAGGGATCACTGAAGCTTTCTTT.